The entry below describes one TCR beta chain. The junction departs from germline at one end; a sequencing error may be responsible. Per the original methods: Quantification of nucleated cells was approximated via reference gene primer amplification. Profiled with immunoSEQ multiplex PCR; TCRdb holds only in-frame clones, not every one. D and trimming come from the DNA, and the V and J calls and clone size come from that table. The sample lists about 200,000 clones, about 88% occurring once. This sample stems from a study of blood T cell repertoires in COVID-19. About the study: The samples span acute and convalescent COVID-19 from the United States, Italy and Spain. Sources were T cells, B-cell-depleted T cells, or PBMCs; the material itself was cDNA or gDNA.

This CDR3 is 16 amino acids long. The germline CDR1 and CDR2 sequences are SSHAT and FNYEAQ (reference sequence). Material: peripheral blood. The sequence derives from a woman older than 75 with acute or convalescent COVID-19. The rearrangement links TRBV7-7 to TRBJ2-1; 8 bases are shared with TRBD1. The CDR3 coding sequence is TGTGCTAGCAGCCGCCTACCTTGGACAGGGTCCAATGAGCAGTTCTTC. It is translated as CASSRLPWTGSNEQFF.